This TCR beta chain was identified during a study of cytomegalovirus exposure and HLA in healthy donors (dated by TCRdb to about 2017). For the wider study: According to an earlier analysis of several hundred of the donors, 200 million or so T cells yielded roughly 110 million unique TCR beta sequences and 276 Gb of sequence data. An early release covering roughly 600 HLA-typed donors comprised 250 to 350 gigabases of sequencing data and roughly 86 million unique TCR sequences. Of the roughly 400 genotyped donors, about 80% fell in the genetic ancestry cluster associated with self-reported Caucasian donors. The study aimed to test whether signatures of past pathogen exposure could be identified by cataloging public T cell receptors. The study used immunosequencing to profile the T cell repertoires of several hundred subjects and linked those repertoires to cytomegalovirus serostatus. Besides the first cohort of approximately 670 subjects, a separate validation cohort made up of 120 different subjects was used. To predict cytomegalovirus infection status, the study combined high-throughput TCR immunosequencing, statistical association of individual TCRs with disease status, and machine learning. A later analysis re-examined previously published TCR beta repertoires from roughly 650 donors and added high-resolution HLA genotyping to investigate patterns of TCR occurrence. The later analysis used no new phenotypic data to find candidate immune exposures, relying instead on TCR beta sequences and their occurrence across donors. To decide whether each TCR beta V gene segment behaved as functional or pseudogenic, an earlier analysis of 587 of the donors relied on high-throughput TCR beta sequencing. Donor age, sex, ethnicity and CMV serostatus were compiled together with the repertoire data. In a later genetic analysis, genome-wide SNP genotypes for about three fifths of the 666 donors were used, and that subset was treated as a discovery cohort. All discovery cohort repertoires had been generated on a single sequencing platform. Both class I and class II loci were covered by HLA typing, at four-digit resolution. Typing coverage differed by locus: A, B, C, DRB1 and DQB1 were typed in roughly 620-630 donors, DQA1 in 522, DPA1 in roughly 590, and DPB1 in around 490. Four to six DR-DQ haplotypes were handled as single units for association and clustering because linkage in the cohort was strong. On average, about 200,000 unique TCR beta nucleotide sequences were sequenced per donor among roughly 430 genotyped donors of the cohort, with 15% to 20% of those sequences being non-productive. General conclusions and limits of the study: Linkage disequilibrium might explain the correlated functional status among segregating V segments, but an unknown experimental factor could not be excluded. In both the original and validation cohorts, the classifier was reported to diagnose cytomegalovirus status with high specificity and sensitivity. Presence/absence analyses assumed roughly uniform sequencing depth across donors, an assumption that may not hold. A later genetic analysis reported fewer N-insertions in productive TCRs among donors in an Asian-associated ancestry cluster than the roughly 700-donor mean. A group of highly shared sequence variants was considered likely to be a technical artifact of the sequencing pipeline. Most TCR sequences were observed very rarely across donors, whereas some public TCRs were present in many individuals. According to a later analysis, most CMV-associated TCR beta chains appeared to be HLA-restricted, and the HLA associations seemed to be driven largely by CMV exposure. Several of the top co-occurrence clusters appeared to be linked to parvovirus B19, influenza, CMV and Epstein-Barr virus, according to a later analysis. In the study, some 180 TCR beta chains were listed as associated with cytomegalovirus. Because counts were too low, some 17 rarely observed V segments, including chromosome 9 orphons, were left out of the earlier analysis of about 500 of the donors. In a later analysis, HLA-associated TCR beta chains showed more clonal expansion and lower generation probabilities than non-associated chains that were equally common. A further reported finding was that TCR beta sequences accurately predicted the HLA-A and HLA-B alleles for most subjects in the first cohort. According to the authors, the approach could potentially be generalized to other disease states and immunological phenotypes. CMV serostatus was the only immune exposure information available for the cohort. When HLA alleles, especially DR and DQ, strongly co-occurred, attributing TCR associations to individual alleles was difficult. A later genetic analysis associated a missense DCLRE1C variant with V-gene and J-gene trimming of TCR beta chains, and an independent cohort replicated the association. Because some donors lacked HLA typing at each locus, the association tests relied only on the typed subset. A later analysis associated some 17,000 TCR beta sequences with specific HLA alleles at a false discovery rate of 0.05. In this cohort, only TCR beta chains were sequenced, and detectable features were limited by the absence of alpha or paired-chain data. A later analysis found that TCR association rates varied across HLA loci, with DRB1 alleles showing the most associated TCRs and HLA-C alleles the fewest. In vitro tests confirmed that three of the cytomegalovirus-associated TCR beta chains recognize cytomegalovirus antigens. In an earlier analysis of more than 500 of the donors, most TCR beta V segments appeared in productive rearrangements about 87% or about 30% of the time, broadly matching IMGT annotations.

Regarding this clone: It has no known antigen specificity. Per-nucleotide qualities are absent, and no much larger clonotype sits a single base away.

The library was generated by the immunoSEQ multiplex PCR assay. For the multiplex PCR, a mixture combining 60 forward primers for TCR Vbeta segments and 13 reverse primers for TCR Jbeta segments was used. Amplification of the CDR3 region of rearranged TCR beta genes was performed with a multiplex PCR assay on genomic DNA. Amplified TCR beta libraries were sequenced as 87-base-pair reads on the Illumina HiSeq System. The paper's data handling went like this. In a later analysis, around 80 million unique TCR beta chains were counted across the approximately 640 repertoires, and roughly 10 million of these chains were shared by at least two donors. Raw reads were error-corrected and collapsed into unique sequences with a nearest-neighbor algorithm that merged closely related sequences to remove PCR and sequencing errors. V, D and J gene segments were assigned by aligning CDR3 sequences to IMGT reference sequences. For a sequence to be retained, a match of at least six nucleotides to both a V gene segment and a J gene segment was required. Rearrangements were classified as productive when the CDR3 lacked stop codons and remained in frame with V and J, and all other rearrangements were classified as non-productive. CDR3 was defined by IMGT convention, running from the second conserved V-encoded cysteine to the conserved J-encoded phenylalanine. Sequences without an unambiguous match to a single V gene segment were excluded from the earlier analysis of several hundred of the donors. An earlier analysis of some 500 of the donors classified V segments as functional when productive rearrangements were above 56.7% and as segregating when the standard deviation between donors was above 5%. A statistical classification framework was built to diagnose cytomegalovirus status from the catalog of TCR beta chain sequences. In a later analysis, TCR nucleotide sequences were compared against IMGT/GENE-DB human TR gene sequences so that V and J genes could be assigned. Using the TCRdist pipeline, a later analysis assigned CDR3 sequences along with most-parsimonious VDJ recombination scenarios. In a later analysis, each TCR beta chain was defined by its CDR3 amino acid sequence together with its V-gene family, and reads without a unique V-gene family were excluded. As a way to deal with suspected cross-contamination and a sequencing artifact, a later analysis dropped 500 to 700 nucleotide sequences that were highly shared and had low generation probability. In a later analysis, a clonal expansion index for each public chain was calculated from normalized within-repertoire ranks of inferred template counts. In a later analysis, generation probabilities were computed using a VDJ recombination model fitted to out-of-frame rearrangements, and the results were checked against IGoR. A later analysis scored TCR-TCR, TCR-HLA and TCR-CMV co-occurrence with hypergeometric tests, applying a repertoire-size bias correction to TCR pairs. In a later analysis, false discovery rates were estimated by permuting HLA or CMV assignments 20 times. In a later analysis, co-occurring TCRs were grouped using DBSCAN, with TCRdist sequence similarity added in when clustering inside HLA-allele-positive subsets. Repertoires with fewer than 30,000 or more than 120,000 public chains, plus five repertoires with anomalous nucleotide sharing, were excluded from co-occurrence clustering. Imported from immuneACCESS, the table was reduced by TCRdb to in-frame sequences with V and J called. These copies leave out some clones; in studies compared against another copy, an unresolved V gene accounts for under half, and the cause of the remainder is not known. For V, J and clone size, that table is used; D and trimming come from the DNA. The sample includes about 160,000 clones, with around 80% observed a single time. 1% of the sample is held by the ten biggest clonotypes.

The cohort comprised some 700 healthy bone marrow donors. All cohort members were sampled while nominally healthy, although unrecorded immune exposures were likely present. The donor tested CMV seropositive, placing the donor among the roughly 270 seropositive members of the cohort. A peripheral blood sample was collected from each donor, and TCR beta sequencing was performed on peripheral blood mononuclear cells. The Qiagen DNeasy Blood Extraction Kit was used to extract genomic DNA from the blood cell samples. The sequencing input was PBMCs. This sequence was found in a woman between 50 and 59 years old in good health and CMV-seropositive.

The CDR3 loop reads CSVVSTGVGGYTF. The DNA is as follows: TGCAGCGTTGTATCGACAGGGGTCGGAGGCTACACCTTC. The V and J segments used are TRBV29-1 and TRBJ1-2; 8 central bases correspond to TRBD1. Germline trimming amounts to 4 bases on V and 8 bases on J, with 9 as the count of junction bases outside the gene matches. Its CDR3 holds 13 amino acids, cysteine through phenylalanine. The entry retains the CDR3 DNA only, 39 bases that are in frame from base 1. From the germline V gene, CDR1 is SQVTM and CDR2 is ANQGSEA.